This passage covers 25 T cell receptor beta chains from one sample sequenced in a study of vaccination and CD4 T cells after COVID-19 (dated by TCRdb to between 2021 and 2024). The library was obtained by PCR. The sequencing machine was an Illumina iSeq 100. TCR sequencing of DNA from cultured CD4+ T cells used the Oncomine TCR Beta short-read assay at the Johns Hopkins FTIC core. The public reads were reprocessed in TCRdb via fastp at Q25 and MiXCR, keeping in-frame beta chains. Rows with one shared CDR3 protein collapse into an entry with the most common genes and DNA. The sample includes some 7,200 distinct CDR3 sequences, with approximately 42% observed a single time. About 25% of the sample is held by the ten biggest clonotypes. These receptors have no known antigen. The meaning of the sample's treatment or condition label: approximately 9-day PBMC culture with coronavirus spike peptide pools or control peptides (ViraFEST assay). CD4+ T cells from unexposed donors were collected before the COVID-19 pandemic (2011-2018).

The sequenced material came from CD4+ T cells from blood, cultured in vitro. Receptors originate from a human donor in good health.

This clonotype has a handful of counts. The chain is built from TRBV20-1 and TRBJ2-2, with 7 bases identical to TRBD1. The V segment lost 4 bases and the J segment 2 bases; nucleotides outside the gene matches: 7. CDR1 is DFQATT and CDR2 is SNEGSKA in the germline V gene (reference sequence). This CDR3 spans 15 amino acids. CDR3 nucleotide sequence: TGCAGTGCTATCGTAGGGACAGCAAACACCGGGGAGCTGTTTTTT. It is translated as CSAIVGTANTGELFF.

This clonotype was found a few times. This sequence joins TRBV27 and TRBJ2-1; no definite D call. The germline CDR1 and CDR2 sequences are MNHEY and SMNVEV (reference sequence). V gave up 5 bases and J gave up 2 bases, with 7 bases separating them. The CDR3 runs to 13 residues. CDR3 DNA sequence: TGTGCCAGCAGTCTCTACACCTACAATGAGCAGTTCTTC. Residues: CASSLYTYNEQFF.

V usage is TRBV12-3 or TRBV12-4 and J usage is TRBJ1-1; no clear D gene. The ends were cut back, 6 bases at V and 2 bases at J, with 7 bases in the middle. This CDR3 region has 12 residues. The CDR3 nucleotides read TGTGCCAGCAGCTCCAGAAACACTGAAGCTTTCTTT. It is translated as CASSSRNTEAFF.

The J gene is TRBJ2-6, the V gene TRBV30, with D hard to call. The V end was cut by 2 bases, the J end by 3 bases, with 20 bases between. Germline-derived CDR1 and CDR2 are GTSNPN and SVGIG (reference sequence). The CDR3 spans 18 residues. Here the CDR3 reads CAWSRSRTSRVGANVLTF. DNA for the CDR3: TGTGCCTGGAGTAGGTCTAGGACCTCTAGGGTTGGGGCCAACGTCCTGACTTTC.

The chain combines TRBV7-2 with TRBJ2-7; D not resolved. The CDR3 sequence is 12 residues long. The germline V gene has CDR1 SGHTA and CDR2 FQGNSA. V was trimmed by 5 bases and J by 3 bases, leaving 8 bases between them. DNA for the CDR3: TGTGCCAGCAGCCCCCCGAGCTACGAGCAGTACTTC. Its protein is CASSPPSYEQYF.

CDR3 residues: CASSSTGGYGYTF. The CDR3 DNA is TGTGCCAGCAGTTCGACAGGGGGCTATGGCTACACCTTC. The V gene is TRBV28, the J gene TRBJ1-2; 9 bases map to TRBD1. Losses at the gene ends were 4 bases for V and 4 bases for J; bases not matched to a gene: 1. The germline CDR1 and CDR2 sequences are MDHEN and SYDVKM. The CDR3 extends over 13 amino acids.

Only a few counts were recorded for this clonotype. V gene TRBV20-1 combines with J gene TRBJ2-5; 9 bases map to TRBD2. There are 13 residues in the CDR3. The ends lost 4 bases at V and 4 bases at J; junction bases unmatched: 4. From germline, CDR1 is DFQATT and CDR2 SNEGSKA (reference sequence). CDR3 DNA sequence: TGCAGTGCTAAATTAGCGGGGGTAGAGACCCAGTACTTC. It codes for CSAKLAGVETQYF.

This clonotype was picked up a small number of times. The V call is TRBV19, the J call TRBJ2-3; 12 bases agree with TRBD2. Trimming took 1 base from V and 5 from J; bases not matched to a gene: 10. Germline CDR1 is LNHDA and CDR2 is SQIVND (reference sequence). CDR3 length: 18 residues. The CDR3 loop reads CASSIGLAGVGTGDTQYF. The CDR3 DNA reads TGTGCCAGTAGTATAGGACTAGCGGGAGTGGGAACGGGAGATACGCAGTATTTT.

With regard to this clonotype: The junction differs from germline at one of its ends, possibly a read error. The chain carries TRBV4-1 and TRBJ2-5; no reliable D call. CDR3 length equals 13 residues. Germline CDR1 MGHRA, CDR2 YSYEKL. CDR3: CASSQGWQETQYF. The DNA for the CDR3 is TGCGCCAGCAGTCAAGGATGGCAAGAGACCCAGTACTTC.

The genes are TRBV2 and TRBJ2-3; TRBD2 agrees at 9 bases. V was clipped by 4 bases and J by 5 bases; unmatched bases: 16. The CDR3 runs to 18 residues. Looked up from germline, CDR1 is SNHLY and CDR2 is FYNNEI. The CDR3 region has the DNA TGTGCCAGCAGTGCGGAGCCAGCGGGGGGTCCCCCCGGAGATACGCAGTATTTT. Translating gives CASSAEPAGGPPGDTQYF.

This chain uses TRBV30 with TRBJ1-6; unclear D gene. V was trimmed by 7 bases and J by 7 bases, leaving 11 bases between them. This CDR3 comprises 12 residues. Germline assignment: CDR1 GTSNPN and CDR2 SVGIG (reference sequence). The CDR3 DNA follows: TGTGCCTCTAAGGGAGTAAATTCACCCCTCCACTTT. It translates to CASKGVNSPLHF.

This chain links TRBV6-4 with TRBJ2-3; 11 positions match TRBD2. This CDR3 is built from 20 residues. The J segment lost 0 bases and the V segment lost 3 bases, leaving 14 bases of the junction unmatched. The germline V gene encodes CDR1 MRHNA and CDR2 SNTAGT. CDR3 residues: CASSELSGLAGLGSTDTQYF. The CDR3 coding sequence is TGTGCCAGCAGTGAGCTCTCCGGACTAGCGGGCCTTGGTAGCACAGATACGCAGTATTTT.

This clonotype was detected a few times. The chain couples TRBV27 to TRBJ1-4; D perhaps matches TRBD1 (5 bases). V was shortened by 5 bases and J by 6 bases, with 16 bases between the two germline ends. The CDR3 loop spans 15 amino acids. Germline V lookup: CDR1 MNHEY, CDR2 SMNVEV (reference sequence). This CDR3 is CASSSLTGVHEKLFF. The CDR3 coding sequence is TGTGCCAGCAGTAGTCTTACGGGGGTTCATGAAAAACTGTTTTTT.

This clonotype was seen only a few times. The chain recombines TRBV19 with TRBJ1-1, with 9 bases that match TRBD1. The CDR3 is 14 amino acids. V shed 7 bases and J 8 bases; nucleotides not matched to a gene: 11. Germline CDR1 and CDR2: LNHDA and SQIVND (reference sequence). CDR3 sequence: CASNRDRALAEAFF. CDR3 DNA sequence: TGTGCCAGTAACCGGGACAGGGCCTTGGCAGAAGCTTTCTTT.

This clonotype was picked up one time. The CDR3 nucleotides read TGTGCCACCAGTGATACCAGGGGAAAGGGCTCCTACAATGAGCAGTTCTTC. This gives the protein CATSDTRGKGSYNEQFF. The chain uses TRBV24-1 and TRBJ2-1; maybe TRBD1 (6 bases). Germline V gives CDR1 KGHDR, CDR2 SFDVKD. CDR3 length: 17 residues. Trimming removed 3 bases at V and 0 bases at J, with 14 bases between.

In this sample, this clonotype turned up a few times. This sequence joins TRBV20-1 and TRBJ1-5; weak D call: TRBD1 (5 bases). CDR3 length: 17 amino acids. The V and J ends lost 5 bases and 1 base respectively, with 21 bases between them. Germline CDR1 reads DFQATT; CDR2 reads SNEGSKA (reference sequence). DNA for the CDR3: TGCAGTGCTTCTTATTGGACACACCAAGGGAGCAATCAGCCCCAGCATTTT. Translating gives CSASYWTHQGSNQPQHF.

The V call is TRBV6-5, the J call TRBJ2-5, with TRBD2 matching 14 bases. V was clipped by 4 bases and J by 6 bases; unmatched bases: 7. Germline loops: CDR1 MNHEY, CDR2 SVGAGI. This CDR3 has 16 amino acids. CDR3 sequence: CASSLRLAGGPKTQYF. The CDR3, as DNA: TGTGCCAGCAGTTTACGACTAGCGGGGGGGCCGAAGACCCAGTACTTC.

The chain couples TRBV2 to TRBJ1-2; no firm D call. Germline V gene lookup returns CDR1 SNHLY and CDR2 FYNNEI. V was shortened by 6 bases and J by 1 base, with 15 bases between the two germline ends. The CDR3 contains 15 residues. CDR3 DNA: TGTGCCAGCAGCGAGGTATCGAGTCTTAACTATGGCTACACCTTC. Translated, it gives CASSEVSSLNYGYTF.

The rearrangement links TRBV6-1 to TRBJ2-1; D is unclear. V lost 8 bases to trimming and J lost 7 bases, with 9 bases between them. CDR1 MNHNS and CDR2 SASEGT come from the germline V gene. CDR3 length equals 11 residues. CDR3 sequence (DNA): TGTGCCAGCGCGACGTGGAATGAGCAGTTCTTC. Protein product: CASATWNEQFF.

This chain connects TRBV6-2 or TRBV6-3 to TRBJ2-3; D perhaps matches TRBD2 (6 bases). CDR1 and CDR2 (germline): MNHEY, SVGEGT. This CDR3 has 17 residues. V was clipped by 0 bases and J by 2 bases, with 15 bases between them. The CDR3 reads CASSYSLVAELTDTQYF. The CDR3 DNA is TGTGCCAGCAGTTACTCTTTGGTAGCGGAGCTCACAGATACGCAGTATTTT.

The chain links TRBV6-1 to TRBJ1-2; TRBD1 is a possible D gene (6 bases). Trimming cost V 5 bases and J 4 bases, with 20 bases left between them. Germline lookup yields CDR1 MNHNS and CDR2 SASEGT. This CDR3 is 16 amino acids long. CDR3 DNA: TGTGCCAGCAGTACCACTTCAGGGGAATTTAGCTATGGCTACACCTTC. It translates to CASSTTSGEFSYGYTF.

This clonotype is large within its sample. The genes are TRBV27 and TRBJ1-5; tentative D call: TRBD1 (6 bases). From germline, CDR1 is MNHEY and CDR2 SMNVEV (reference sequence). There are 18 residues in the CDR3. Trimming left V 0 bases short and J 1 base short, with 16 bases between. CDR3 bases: TGTGCCAGCAGTTTATCGGGGGCATGGGGCCCGAGCAATCAGCCCCAGCATTTT. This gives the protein CASSLSGAWGPSNQPQHF.

CDR3 sequence: CATSRKGNTEAFF. CDR3 DNA: TGTGCCACCAGCAGAAAGGGGAACACTGAAGCTTTCTTT. The chain uses TRBV15 and TRBJ1-1; D unresolved. In germline, CDR1 is LNHNV, CDR2 YYDKDF (reference sequence). Trimming took off 2 bases at V and 1 base at J, with 5 bases between the two ends. This CDR3 is 13 amino acids long.

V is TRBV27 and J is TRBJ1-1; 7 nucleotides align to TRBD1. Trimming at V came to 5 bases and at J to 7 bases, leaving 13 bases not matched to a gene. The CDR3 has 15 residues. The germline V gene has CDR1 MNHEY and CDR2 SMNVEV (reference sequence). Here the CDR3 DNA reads TGTGCCAGCAGTACGAACAGGGGCCGGGGGGTTGAAGCTTTCTTT. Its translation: CASSTNRGRGVEAFF.

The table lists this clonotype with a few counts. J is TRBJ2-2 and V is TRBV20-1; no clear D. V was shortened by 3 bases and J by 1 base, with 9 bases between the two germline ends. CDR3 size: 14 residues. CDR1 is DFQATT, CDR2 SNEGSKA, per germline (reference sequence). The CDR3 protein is CSASVGKNTGELFF. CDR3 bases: TGCAGTGCTAGCGTGGGCAAGAACACCGGGGAGCTGTTTTTT.